The sequence of this TCR beta chain was determined in a study of tissue T cells after allogeneic stem cell transplantation. Study conclusions and caveats: Across patients, clones rarely overlapped, yet motif clusters were shared tissue-specifically. The study did not identify alloreactive or antigen-specific tissue TCRs, and some clones might be persisting host cells.

Of note for this clone: Its antigen is not identified. The genes are named according to mouse. The read gets to within 1 residue of the CDR3 end, and the germline J gene fills in the rest.

TCRbeta CDR3 was sequenced at survey depth with template counts. The protocol was immunoSEQ multiplex PCR, while the TCRdb copy is restricted to in-frame clones and leaves out a portion. The profile shows under 6,000 clones, 46% of them singletons. Time point defined: mouse harvest day 7 after allogeneic transplant. Tail vein injection delivered 10^7 T-cell-depleted bone marrow cells and 10^6 splenic CD5+ T cells. Mice had MHC-mismatched B6 into BALB/c GVHD, sampled day 7 or 14. V lost 5 bases and J 2 bases, leaving 5 bases between the germline ends. The CDR3 has 12 amino acids. Looked up from germline, CDR1 is KGHPV and CDR2 is FQNQEV (reference sequence).

The chain employs TRBV26 and TRBJ2-3; D is ambiguous. The sample was skin. The sequence was collected from a female BALB/c mouse given C57BL/6 T cells with graft-versus-host disease after an allogeneic hematopoietic cell transplant. The CDR3 spells CASSYTAETLYF. The CDR3 bases that were read are TGTGCCAGCAGTTACACTGCAGAAACGCTGTAT.